A single sample is the source of the 16 T cell receptor beta chains below, sequenced in a study of T cells in tumors after PD-1 blockade. Produced via immunoSEQ multiplex PCR; TCRdb's table is partial and in-frame only. The table has thousands of clones, roughly 80% seen once. Sample: PBMCs, taken after anti-PD-1 therapy. These receptors were collected from a human donor with advanced basal cell or squamous cell carcinoma (not recorded which).

The chain couples TRBV5-4 to TRBJ2-6; D is unresolved. The V end was cut by 4 bases, the J end by 0 bases, with 11 bases between. CDR1 is SGHNT, CDR2 YYREEE, per germline (reference sequence). The CDR3 totals 16 residues. CDR3 loop: CASSILVGSGANVLTF. The CDR3 nucleotides read TGTGCCAGCAGCATTCTCGTTGGCTCTGGGGCCAACGTCCTGACTTTC.

The J gene is TRBJ2-5, the V gene TRBV18, with D tentatively TRBD2 (6 bases). V lost 7 bases and J lost 5, with 11 bases in between. The CDR3 is 12 residues long. Germline lookup yields CDR1 KGHSH and CDR2 LQKENI. The CDR3 sequence is CASFRLGETQYF. The CDR3, as DNA: TGTGCCAGCTTCCGACTAGGGGAGACCCAGTACTTC.

The chain links TRBV12-5 to TRBJ2-1; no firm D call. Trimming took off 3 bases at V and 9 bases at J, with 12 bases between the two ends. The CDR3 has 13 residues. Germline loops: CDR1 LGHNT, CDR2 FRNRAP. The CDR3 protein is CASGFAIMAEQFF. The CDR3, as DNA: TGTGCTAGTGGTTTCGCGATCATGGCTGAGCAGTTCTTC.

As for this clone: The junction departs from the called germline gene at one end, perhaps through a read error. The chain is built from TRBV2 and TRBJ2-4; D unresolved. The V gene's germline CDR1 is SNHLY and CDR2 FYNNEI. The CDR3 length is 12 residues. The CDR3 protein is CASSEALGFQYF. CDR3 nucleotides: TGTGCCAGTAGTGAAGCGCTAGGGTTTCAGTACTTC.

V gene TRBV15 combines with J gene TRBJ1-1; perhaps TRBD1 as D (5 bases). In germline, CDR1 is LNHNV, CDR2 YYDKDF (reference sequence). V was clipped by 1 base and J by 1 base, with 10 bases between them. This CDR3 contains 15 residues. CDR3 DNA: TGTGCCACCAGCAGAGCACGACAGAGGAACACTGAAGCTTTCTTT. Amino acids: CATSRARQRNTEAFF.

Remarks on this clone: Relative to the germline gene, one junction end is altered; a read error may explain this. V is TRBV15 and J is TRBJ2-2, with 9 bases fitting TRBD2. Per the germline V gene, CDR1 is LNHNV and CDR2 is YYDKDF (reference sequence). This CDR3 comprises 16 residues. In DNA form, the CDR3 reads TGTGCCACCACCAGACAGCGGGGGGTAGGAACCGGGGAGCTGTTTTTT. Its translation is CATTRQRGVGTGELFF.

The rearrangement joins TRBV7-2 to TRBJ2-6; tentatively, D is TRBD2 (6 bases). Germline V gene lookup returns CDR1 SGHTA and CDR2 FQGNSA. CDR3 length equals 17 residues. Trimming cost V 1 base and J 0 bases, with 10 bases left between them. CDR3 sequence reads: CASSLVLGGSGANVLTF. In DNA form, the CDR3 reads TGTGCCAGCAGCTTAGTGCTGGGAGGCTCTGGGGCCAACGTCCTGACTTTC.

The chain is built from TRBV3-1 (or the pseudogene TRBV3-2) and TRBJ2-3, with a weak D call TRBD1 (5 bases). The CDR3 contains 15 residues. Germline V gene lookup returns CDR1 LGHDT and CDR2 YNNKEL (reference sequence). The germline V and J ends were trimmed by 0 bases and 1 base, with 8 bases remaining between them. The CDR3 region is CASSQDRAGTDTQYF. In DNA, the CDR3 is TGTGCCAGCAGCCAAGACAGGGCTGGCACAGATACGCAGTATTTT.

The chain is built from TRBV6-5 and TRBJ1-1; D might be TRBD1 (5 bases). The V end lost 10 bases, the J end lost 1 base, and 16 bases lay between the germline ends. The CDR3 has 14 residues. The germline V gene encodes CDR1 MNHEY and CDR2 SVGAGI. The CDR3 DNA reads as TGTGCCATCGCCCCTAGGGGAAGGAACACTGAAGCTTTCTTT. Residues: CAIAPRGRNTEAFF.

The V and J genes are TRBV9 and TRBJ2-2; 7 bases fit TRBD1. Germline V gene data show CDR1 as SGDLS and CDR2 as YYNGEE. This CDR3 spans 15 amino acids. Germline trimming cut 4 bases from V and 3 bases from J; bases unmatched to any gene: 6. The CDR3 sequence: CASSPWDRYTGELFF. The CDR3 DNA follows: TGTGCCAGCAGCCCCTGGGACAGATACACCGGGGAGCTGTTTTTT.

For the CDR3, the DNA is TGTGCCAGCAGTTACGGCTCTTCAGGGGAGACCCAGTACTTC. It encodes CASSYGSSGETQYF. This rearrangement joins TRBV6-6 to TRBJ2-5; D is perhaps TRBD1 (5 bases). V shed 2 bases and J shed 5 bases, with 12 bases lying between them. Germline V gene lookup returns CDR1 MNHNY and CDR2 SVGAGI (reference sequence). CDR3 length: 14 residues.

This clone was counted a single time. The V and J genes are TRBV7-6 and TRBJ2-7; a possible D gene is TRBD2 (5 bases). Germline V lookup: CDR1 SGHVS, CDR2 FNYEAQ. This CDR3 has 13 amino acids. V dropped 5 bases and J dropped 0 bases, with 8 bases sitting between them. CDR3 DNA: TGTGCCAGCAGCCGGGGTAGCTCCTACGAGCAGTACTTC. The encoded protein is CASSRGSSYEQYF.

The chain has TRBV5-6 and TRBJ1-1; TRBD1 might be the D (5 bases). The V gene's germline CDR1 is SGHDT and CDR2 YYEEEE. V was trimmed by 1 base and J by 6 bases, leaving 13 bases between them. The CDR3 totals 14 residues. The CDR3 is CASSLPGPGAEAFF. The DNA of the CDR3 is TGTGCCAGCAGCTTGCCCGGGCCGGGGGCTGAAGCTTTCTTT.

This sequence joins TRBV29-1 and TRBJ2-5; 7 bases agree with TRBD1. Germline V lookup: CDR1 SQVTM, CDR2 ANQGSEA. The CDR3 has 16 residues. The V gene end was trimmed by 6 bases and the J gene end by 0 bases; junction bases not matched to a gene: 13. The CDR3 nucleotides are TGCAGCGTCCGGGGTGGGACAGAACAGTACCAAGAGACCCAGTACTTC. Translation: CSVRGGTEQYQETQYF.

J is TRBJ1-2 and V is TRBV2, with D perhaps TRBD1 (5 bases). The CDR3 has 12 residues. CDR1 and CDR2 (germline): SNHLY, FYNNEI. V was clipped by 8 bases and J by 5 bases, with 12 bases between them. CDR3 amino acids: CASLGEGYGYTF. DNA of the CDR3: TGTGCCAGCCTGGGGGAGGGATATGGCTACACCTTC.

This chain connects TRBV7-9 to TRBJ2-7, with 9 bases that match TRBD1. From germline, CDR1 is SEHNR and CDR2 FQNEAQ (reference sequence). The CDR3 consists of 14 residues. Unmatched junction bases numbered 8, after V lost 5 bases and J lost 6 bases. The CDR3 reads CASSPGTGLGEQYF. In nucleotides, the CDR3 is TGTGCCAGCAGCCCTGGGACAGGGCTGGGCGAGCAGTACTTC. The entire variable domain, with the rest obtained from reference TRBV7-9 and TRBJ2-7, is as follows: DTGVSQNPRHKITKRGQNVTFRCDPISEHNRLYWYRQTLGQGPEFLTYFQNEAQLEKSRLLSDRFSAERPKGSFSTLEIQRTEQGDSAMYLCASSPGTGLGEQYFGPGTRLTVT.